Below are 22 T cell receptor beta chains sequenced from a single sample in a study of blood T cells in healthy people across ages. The authors ran a second PCR of about 7 to 11 cycles using a sample-barcoded 5' primer and a J-beta primer mix. TCRdb reprocessed the 5' RACE reads via MiXCR and lists one record per CDR3 protein. Of around 800,000 distinct CDR3 sequences listed, about half are singletons. The specimen sequenced was blood. The receptors derive from a man older than 75 in good health.

The rearrangement links TRBV6-5 to TRBJ2-4, with 14 bases lining up with TRBD2. The germline CDR1 and CDR2 sequences are MNHEY and SVGAGI. Trimming removed 7 bases from V and 13 bases from J; junction bases left unmatched: 15. This CDR3 has 16 residues. For the CDR3, the DNA is TGTGCCAGCACCCGAAGACTAGCGGGAGGGCCGGGGGAGCAGTACTTC. Translated, it gives CASTRRLAGGPGEQYF.

A note on this clonotype: Being one base from a much bigger clone, this may be a read error. The chain uses TRBV29-1 and TRBJ2-3; D remains ambiguous. Trimming removed 0 bases at V and 2 bases at J, with 6 bases between. This CDR3 region has 13 residues. The germline V gene has CDR1 SQVTM and CDR2 ANQGSEA. The CDR3 spells CSVEDGLTDTQYF. As DNA, the CDR3 is TGCAGCGTTGAAGACGGGCTCACAGATACGCAGTATTTT.

V and J are TRBV29-1 and TRBJ1-1; a possible D gene is TRBD1 (5 bases). This CDR3 has 13 amino acids. Trimming cost V 7 bases and J 2 bases, with 14 bases left between them. Germline CDR1 SQVTM, CDR2 ANQGSEA. CDR3: CSGRVGENTEAFF. CDR3 coding DNA: TGCAGCGGGAGGGTAGGGGAAAACACTGAAGCTTTCTTT.

In its sample, this clonotype ranks as medium-sized. The chain uses TRBV7-6 and TRBJ2-1; D might be TRBD2 (6 bases). The CDR3 covers 13 residues. In germline, CDR1 is SGHVS, CDR2 FNYEAQ. Trimming cost V 5 bases and J 6 bases, with 11 bases left between them. The CDR3: CASSASAINEQFF. The CDR3 DNA reads TGTGCCAGCAGCGCTAGCGCGATCAATGAGCAGTTCTTC.

This chain connects TRBV24-1 to TRBJ2-1, with 7 bases fitting TRBD1. From germline, CDR1 is KGHDR and CDR2 SFDVKD. The CDR3 consists of 15 residues. Trimming at V came to 0 bases and at J to 9 bases, leaving 7 bases not matched to a gene. CDR3 sequence: CATSDLGDRESEQFF. CDR3 coding DNA: TGTGCCACCAGTGATTTGGGCGACAGGGAAAGTGAGCAGTTCTTC.

The J gene is TRBJ1-5, the V gene TRBV7-2; D unclear. The germline CDR1 and CDR2 sequences are SGHTA and FQGNSA. The CDR3 extends over 15 amino acids. Trimming stripped 1 base from V and 1 base from J, with 8 bases between. CDR3 nucleotide sequence: TGTGCCAGCAGCTTAGGGCGCGCGAGCAATCAGCCCCAGCATTTT. It translates to CASSLGRASNQPQHF. Together with reference TRBV7-2 and TRBJ1-5, the CDR3 gives the full variable domain: GAGVSQSPSNKVTEKGKDVELRCDPISGHTALYWYRQSLGQGLEFLIYFQGNSAPDKSGLPSDRFSAERTGGSVSTLTIQRTQQEDSAVYLCASSLGRASNQPQHFGDGTRLSIL.

The J gene is TRBJ2-1, the V gene TRBV20-1; 9 bases fit TRBD2. With V trimmed by 2 bases and J by 10 bases, 9 bases remained unmatched. The germline V gene has CDR1 DFQATT and CDR2 SNEGSKA (reference sequence). This CDR3 is 14 amino acids long. Written as DNA, the CDR3 is TGCAGTGCTAGAATGGGACTAGCTCGCAAGGAGCAGTTCTTC. Amino acid sequence: CSARMGLARKEQFF.

This clonotype was seen more than once but under ten times. V is TRBV7-2 and J is TRBJ2-3; 10 positions match TRBD2. From germline, CDR1 is SGHTA and CDR2 FQGNSA. The length of the CDR3 is 17 residues. V shed 1 base and J 1 base; nucleotides not matched to a gene: 5. The CDR3, as DNA: TGTGCCAGCAGCTTAGGAGGAGCGGGAGGGGGCACAGATACGCAGTATTTT. Protein: CASSLGGAGGGTDTQYF.

The V and J genes are TRBV10-3 and TRBJ2-1; 13 positions match TRBD2. V lost 4 bases, J lost 6 bases, and 3 bases stayed unmatched. There are 15 residues in the CDR3. Germline CDR1 is ENHRY and CDR2 is SYGVKD. CDR3 residues: CAISGTSGSFNEQFF. Written as DNA, the CDR3 is TGTGCCATCAGTGGGACTAGCGGGAGCTTCAATGAGCAGTTCTTC.

This rearrangement joins TRBV20-1 to TRBJ2-1, with a tentative D call TRBD1 (5 bases). Germline V gene sequence: CDR1 DFQATT, CDR2 SNEGSKA (reference sequence). The V gene lost 3 bases and the J gene lost 10 bases, with 16 bases spanning the gap. The CDR3 extends over 13 amino acids. This chain's CDR3 is CSASRQSSYEQFF. Here the CDR3 DNA reads TGCAGTGCTAGCCGACAGAGCTCCTACGAGCAGTTCTTC.

The V gene is TRBV4-3, the J gene TRBJ1-1; D unclear. Germline V gives CDR1 LGHNA, CDR2 YSLEER. Trimming left V 0 bases short and J 7 bases short, with 9 bases between. The CDR3 runs to 13 residues. The CDR3 DNA reads as TGCGCCAGCAGCCAAGACCGTAAAGGTGAAGCTTTCTTT. Protein sequence: CASSQDRKGEAFF.

This clonotype was counted a few times. The chain joins TRBV21-1 to TRBJ2-3; the D call TRBD1 from the table was never checked on the DNA. TRBV21-1 is a listed pseudogene. The CDR3 loop spans 15 amino acids. The CDR3 DNA sequence: TGTGCCAGCAGCAAATCATGGACAGGGGTAGATACGCAGTATTTT. Its protein product is CASSKSWTGVDTQYF.

The chain joins TRBV3-1 to TRBJ1-2; 9 positions match TRBD1. V trimming: 4 bases; J trimming: 13 bases; junction bases outside the gene matches: 7. CDR1 is LGHDT and CDR2 is YNNKEL in the germline V gene (reference sequence). This CDR3 comprises 12 residues. CDR3 DNA: TGTGCCAGCAGCCGCGGACAGGGGAGGTGCACCTTC. Protein: CASSRGQGRCTF.

The chain couples TRBV12-3 or TRBV12-4 to TRBJ1-2, with D uncertain. V was pared by 4 bases and J by 0 bases, with 12 bases between. The CDR3 consists of 15 residues. The chain's CDR3 is CASSSRAAPNYGYTF. As DNA, the CDR3 is TGTGCCAGCAGTTCCCGAGCAGCCCCTAACTATGGCTACACCTTC.

The chain joins TRBV18 to TRBJ2-6; 11 bases match TRBD1. The CDR3 totals 17 residues. The junction had 6 bases not matched to a gene; V was cut back by 8 bases and J by 0 bases. Germline lookup yields CDR1 KGHSH and CDR2 LQKENI. In DNA, the CDR3 is TGTGCCAGCACATCGGGGACAGGGGGCTCTGGGGCCAACGTCCTGACTTTC. It codes for CASTSGTGGSGANVLTF. The full variable domain, its missing parts supplied by reference TRBV18 and TRBJ2-6, is NAGVMQNPRHLVRRRGQEARLRCSPMKGHSHVYWYRQLPEEGLKFMVYLQKENIIDESGMPKERFSAEFPKEGPSILRIQQVVRGDSAAYFCASTSGTGGSGANVLTFGAGSRLTVL.

The sample holds many counts of this clonotype. The chain is built from TRBV7-2 and TRBJ2-3; 12 bases are shared with TRBD2. The junction had 5 bases not matched to a gene; V was cut back by 4 bases and J by 0 bases. CDR1 SGHTA and CDR2 FQGNSA come from the germline V gene. This CDR3 comprises 17 residues. The CDR3 sequence is CASSYPLAGGSTDTQYF. The DNA for the CDR3 is TGTGCCAGCAGCTACCCGCTAGCGGGAGGGAGCACAGATACGCAGTATTTT.

This clonotype has just a few counts. The chain employs TRBV12-3 or TRBV12-4 and TRBJ2-5; D is ambiguous. The CDR3 contains 13 residues. The ends were cut back, 3 bases at V and 5 bases at J, with 10 bases in the middle. The CDR3 DNA follows: TGTGCCAGCAGTTTTGGGTTTGTGGAGACCCAGTACTTC. Its protein is CASSFGFVETQYF.

This clonotype was counted only a few times. The rearrangement uses TRBV7-6 and TRBJ2-1; D is ambiguous. The V gene lost 1 base and the J gene lost 5 bases, with 6 bases spanning the gap. CDR3 length: 13 residues. Looked up from germline, CDR1 is SGHVS and CDR2 is FNYEAQ. The CDR3 DNA is TGTGCCAGCAGCTTAGATGGGCACAATGAGCAGTTCTTC. It codes for CASSLDGHNEQFF.

This clonotype was counted between two and nine times. This rearrangement joins TRBV5-1 to TRBJ2-1; TRBD2 matches 8 bases. This CDR3 comprises 14 residues. The V and J ends lost 1 base and 9 bases, in that order; junction bases with no gene match: 6. Per the germline V gene, CDR1 is SGHRS and CDR2 is YFSETQ. The DNA of the CDR3 is TGCGCCAGCAGCTTGAGCGCGGGAGGAGGTGAGCAGTTCTTC. It codes for CASSLSAGGGEQFF.

This clonotype occurred once. V and J are TRBV10-3 and TRBJ2-5, with 7 bases fitting TRBD1. Germline values: CDR1 ENHRY, CDR2 SYGVKD. CDR3 size: 13 residues. With 7 bases clipped from V and 4 bases from J, the junction kept 6 bases outside the gene matches. The CDR3 loop is CAINRGAGETQYF. CDR3 sequence (DNA): TGTGCCATCAACAGGGGAGCTGGAGAGACCCAGTACTTC.

The CDR3 DNA reads as TGCAGCGTTGGGGGGCGCGAAGACAATGAGCAGTTCTTC. As protein: CSVGGREDNEQFF. This chain links TRBV29-1 with TRBJ2-1, with D perhaps matching TRBD1 (6 bases). The germline V gene encodes CDR1 SQVTM and CDR2 ANQGSEA. The CDR3 totals 13 residues. Trimming shortened V by 4 bases and J by 5 bases, and 12 bases separated the two germline ends.

Many counts were recorded for this clonotype. V and J are TRBV3-1 and TRBJ2-3; 14 nucleotides align to TRBD2. There are 16 residues in the CDR3. The V gene end was trimmed by 4 bases and the J gene end by 7 bases; junction bases not matched to a gene: 7. Germline V gene data show CDR1 as LGHDT and CDR2 as YNNKEL (reference sequence). Written as DNA, the CDR3 is TGTGCCAGCAGCCGAGGGACTAGCGGGAGTATAAATACGCAGTATTTT. It specifies CASSRGTSGSINTQYF.